Listed here are 20 T cell receptor beta chains from one sample, sequenced in a study of shared clonotypes between healthy human individuals. Only in-frame clones appear in the TCRdb table, and some are missing; sequencing was by immunoSEQ multiplex PCR. The sample lists 2,100,000 or so clones, 90% to 96% occurring once. Sequenced material: naive CD4+ T cells sorted from blood. The subset was: CD45RA+ positively selected. The receptors stem from a young man in good health.

About this clone itself: The identical CDR3 is also encoded by other nucleotide sequences in the sample. The gene calls are TRBV9 and TRBJ2-3; D remains unclear. Germline V gene lookup returns CDR1 SGDLS and CDR2 YYNGEE. The CDR3 extends over 11 amino acids. The V gene lost 3 bases and the J gene lost 5 bases, with 4 bases spanning the gap. This CDR3 is CASSAGDTQYF. CDR3 in DNA: TGTGCCAGCAGCGCCGGAGATACGCAGTATTTT.

The V call is TRBV11-2, the J call TRBJ2-5; D perhaps matches TRBD1 (6 bases). The germline V gene has CDR1 SGHAT and CDR2 FQNNGV. There are 16 residues in the CDR3. V was cut by 5 bases and J by 1 base, with 17 bases left in between. The CDR3 DNA reads as TGTGCCAGCAGCCCAACCACAGGGTTCCTCCAAGAGACCCAGTACTTC. Its translation is CASSPTTGFLQETQYF.

This sequence joins TRBV4-3 and TRBJ2-3; 13 nucleotides line up with TRBD2. The germline V gene has CDR1 LGHNA and CDR2 YSLEER. This CDR3 region has 17 residues. V lost 4 bases to trimming and J lost 3 bases; unmatched junction nucleotides: 7. The CDR3 DNA follows: TGCGCCAGCAGCCGAGGACTAGCGGGAGTTAAGACAGATACGCAGTATTTT. Translation: CASSRGLAGVKTDTQYF.

This rearrangement joins TRBV2 to TRBJ1-4, with 7 bases lining up with TRBD1. CDR1 and CDR2 from the germline V gene are SNHLY and FYNNEI. With V trimmed by 7 bases and J by 8 bases, 7 bases remained unmatched. This CDR3 spans 13 amino acids. The CDR3 protein is CASTGQLGEKLFF. The DNA for the CDR3 is TGTGCCAGCACGGGACAGCTGGGGGAAAAACTGTTTTTT.

The chain joins TRBV5-4 to TRBJ1-2; no clear D. Germline-derived CDR1 and CDR2 are SGHNT and YYREEE (reference sequence). CDR3 size: 14 residues. Deletions cut 0 bases from V and 2 bases from J, with 8 bases between. The CDR3 sequence is CASSLDPGNYGYTF. The DNA of the CDR3 is TGTGCCAGCAGCTTGGATCCGGGGAACTATGGCTACACCTTC.

The chain has TRBV6-5 and TRBJ2-4; maybe TRBD2 (6 bases). The CDR3 consists of 13 residues. With 10 bases removed from V and 0 bases from J, the gap between germline ends came to 10 bases. Germline loops: CDR1 MNHEY, CDR2 SVGAGI. This chain's CDR3 is CATTGLAKNIQYF. CDR3 nucleotides: TGTGCCACCACGGGACTAGCCAAAAACATTCAGTACTTC.

V gene TRBV6-6 combines with J gene TRBJ1-3, with a possible D match to TRBD1 (5 bases). CDR3 length equals 14 residues. Trimming pared 6 bases from V and 3 bases from J, leaving 12 bases between. CDR1 and CDR2 from the germline V gene are MNHNY and SVGAGI (reference sequence). CDR3 amino acids: CASSIGTDGNTIYF. The CDR3 DNA is TGTGCCAGCAGCATCGGGACGGATGGAAACACCATATATTTT.

The V call is TRBV2, the J call TRBJ1-5; 7 bases agree with TRBD1. Germline-derived CDR1 and CDR2 are SNHLY and FYNNEI. J lost 1 base, V lost 6 bases, and 9 bases had no gene match. The length of the CDR3 is 16 residues. CDR3 amino acids: CASSRQTGQSNQPQHF. CDR3 in DNA: TGTGCCAGCAGCAGACAAACGGGACAGAGCAATCAGCCCCAGCATTTT.

This chain connects TRBV25-1 to TRBJ1-4; TRBD1 matches 8 bases. Germline CDR1 is MGHDK and CDR2 is SYGVNS. V was pared by 7 bases and J by 8 bases, with 9 bases of the junction left unmatched. The CDR3 extends over 14 amino acids. The CDR3 bases are TGTGCCAGCACCGACAGGGGAAATCAGGAAAAACTGTTTTTT. It yields the protein CASTDRGNQEKLFF. Supplemented by reference TRBV25-1 and TRBJ1-4, the full variable domain reads EADIYQTPRYLVIGTGKKITLECSQTMGHDKMYWYQQDPGMELHLIHYSYGVNSTEKGDLSSESTVSRIRTEHFPLTLESARPSHTSQYLCASTDRGNQEKLFFGSGTQLSVL.

This chain connects TRBV18 to TRBJ2-1; D is unresolved. The CDR3 is 15 amino acids. The germline V gene encodes CDR1 KGHSH and CDR2 LQKENI. Trimming shortened V by 6 bases and J by 3 bases, and 15 bases separated the two germline ends. This chain's CDR3 is CASSPGPLDYNEQFF. For the CDR3, the DNA is TGTGCCAGCTCCCCCGGGCCCCTGGACTACAATGAGCAGTTCTTC. The full variable domain, completed using reference TRBV18 and TRBJ2-1, is NAGVMQNPRHLVRRRGQEARLRCSPMKGHSHVYWYRQLPEEGLKFMVYLQKENIIDESGMPKERFSAEFPKEGPSILRIQQVVRGDSAAYFCASSPGPLDYNEQFFGPGTRLTVL.

The chain links TRBV25-1 to TRBJ1-1; 7 bases match TRBD1. Germline CDR1 reads MGHDK; CDR2 reads SYGVNS. This CDR3 is 15 amino acids long. Unmatched junction bases numbered 5, after V lost 4 bases and J lost 0 bases. DNA for the CDR3: TGTGCCAGCAGTGGTCGGACAGGTTTGAACACTGAAGCTTTCTTT. Encoded protein: CASSGRTGLNTEAFF.

This clone came up once. This sequence joins TRBV6-6 and TRBJ1-2; the match to TRBD1 covers 7 bases. The CDR3 is made up of 14 amino acids. V was clipped by 7 bases and J by 0 bases; unmatched bases: 5. CDR1 is MNHNY, CDR2 SVGAGI, per germline (reference sequence). The CDR3 here is CASTQQGPNYGYTF. CDR3 in DNA: TGTGCCAGCACCCAACAGGGGCCTAACTATGGCTACACCTTC.

The chain is built from TRBV19 and TRBJ1-1; D gene unclear. The CDR3 covers 13 residues. V gave up 2 bases and J gave up 9 bases, with 13 bases separating them. Germline CDR1 and CDR2: LNHDA and SQIVND (reference sequence). The CDR3 DNA sequence: TGTGCCAGTAGTATACAGCGCGGCGGGAAAGCTTTCTTT. Translated, it gives CASSIQRGGKAFF. The variable domain in full, completed from reference TRBV19 and TRBJ1-1, reads DGGITQSPKYLFRKEGQNVTLSCEQNLNHDAMYWYRQDPGQGLRLIYYSQIVNDFQKGDIAEGYSVSREKKESFPLTVTSAQKNPTAFYLCASSIQRGGKAFFGQGTRLTVV.

The rearrangement links TRBV30 to TRBJ2-7; TRBD2 is a possible D gene (5 bases). The CDR3 totals 13 residues. Germline V gives CDR1 GTSNPN, CDR2 SVGIG (reference sequence). V lost 0 bases, J lost 7 bases, and 13 bases lay in between. CDR3 protein: CAWSVQSSGEQYF. The CDR3 nucleotides read TGTGCCTGGAGTGTACAGTCCTCGGGGGAGCAGTACTTC. The complete variable domain, with remaining parts taken from reference TRBV30 and TRBJ2-7, reads SQTIHQWPATLVQPVGSPLSLECTVEGTSNPNLYWYRQAAGRGLQLLFYSVGIGQISSEVPQNLSASRPQDRQFILSSKKLLLSDSGFYLCAWSVQSSGEQYFGPGTRLTVT.

The chain links TRBV6-4 to TRBJ2-2; 11 bases fit TRBD1. Germline assignment: CDR1 MRHNA and CDR2 SNTAGT. This CDR3 spans 16 amino acids. V shed 5 bases, J shed 6 bases, and the junction held 8 bases outside the gene matches. CDR3 amino acids: CASSPTGQGGAGELFF. DNA for the CDR3: TGTGCCAGCAGTCCCACGGGACAGGGGGGCGCCGGGGAGCTGTTTTTT.

V and J are TRBV7-7 and TRBJ2-2; 7 positions match TRBD2. CDR3 length: 14 amino acids. Looked up from germline, CDR1 is SSHAT and CDR2 is FNYEAQ (reference sequence). Written as DNA, the CDR3 is TGTGCTAGTCGGGCGGGGGCGAACACCGGGGAGCTGTTTTTT. Translation gives CASRAGANTGELFF. Complete variable domain (other parts from reference TRBV7-7 and TRBJ2-2): GAGVSQSPRYKVTKRGQDVTLRCDPISSHATLYWYQQALGQGPEFLTYFNYEAQPDKSGLPSDRFSAERPEGSISTLTIQRTEQRDSAMYRCASRAGANTGELFFGEGSRLTVL.

V usage is TRBV6-1 and J usage is TRBJ1-1; D possibly corresponds to TRBD1 (6 bases). The CDR3 contains 15 residues. V lost 8 bases, J lost 4 bases, and 20 bases lay in between. CDR1 and CDR2 (germline): MNHNS, SASEGT. CDR3 nucleotide sequence: TGTGCCAGCGGAGATTCGGGGGGCAGGGGCACTGAAGCTTTCTTT. This gives the protein CASGDSGGRGTEAFF.

The rearrangement joins TRBV5-8 to TRBJ1-6, with D tentatively TRBD1 (6 bases). V was pared by 2 bases and J by 10 bases, with 13 bases between. The germline V gene encodes CDR1 SGHTS and CDR2 YDEGEE. The CDR3 covers 14 residues. The CDR3 coding sequence is TGTGCCAGCAGCTTTGGGGGGCTAAGATCACCCCTCCACTTT. Its translation is CASSFGGLRSPLHF.

With respect to this clone: The identical CDR3 is also encoded by other nucleotide sequences in the sample. V usage is TRBV19 and J usage is TRBJ2-1; D not certain. V was shortened by 0 bases and J by 7 bases, with 7 bases between the two germline ends. CDR1 and CDR2 from the germline V gene are LNHDA and SQIVND (reference sequence). The CDR3 extends over 13 amino acids. CDR3 loop: CASSIDQGNEQFF. In DNA, the CDR3 is TGTGCCAGTAGTATAGATCAAGGAAATGAGCAGTTCTTC.

Points on this clone: The same CDR3 also results from other DNA sequences found in this sample. The chain carries TRBV2 and TRBJ1-3; D is ambiguous. This CDR3 is built from 13 residues. Germline-derived CDR1 and CDR2 are SNHLY and FYNNEI. Trimming removed 5 bases at V and 0 bases at J, with 5 bases between. Here the CDR3 reads CASSQDSGNTIYF. CDR3 nucleotide sequence: TGTGCCAGCAGTCAGGACTCTGGAAACACCATATATTTT.